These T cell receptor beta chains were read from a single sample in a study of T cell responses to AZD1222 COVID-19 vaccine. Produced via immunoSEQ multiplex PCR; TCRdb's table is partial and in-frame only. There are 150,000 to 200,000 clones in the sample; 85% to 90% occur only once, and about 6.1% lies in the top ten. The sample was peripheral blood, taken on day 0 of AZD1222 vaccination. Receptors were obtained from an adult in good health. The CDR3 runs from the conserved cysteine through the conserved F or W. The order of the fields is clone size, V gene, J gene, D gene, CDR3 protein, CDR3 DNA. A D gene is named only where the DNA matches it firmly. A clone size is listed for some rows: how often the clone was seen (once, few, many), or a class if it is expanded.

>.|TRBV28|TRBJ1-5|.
CASRIQVEPQHF
TGTGCCAGCAGAATACAGGTAGAGCCCCAGCATTTT
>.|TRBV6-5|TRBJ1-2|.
CASSYQGSYGYTF
TGTGCCAGCAGTTACCAAGGCAGCTATGGCTACACCTTC
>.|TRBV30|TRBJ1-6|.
CAWNLGGSSPLHF
TGTGCCTGGAACCTCGGGGGGAGTTCACCCCTCCACTTT
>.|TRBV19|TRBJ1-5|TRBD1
CASRVTGGGQPQHF
TGTGCCAGTAGGGTAACAGGGGGCGGTCAGCCCCAGCATTTT
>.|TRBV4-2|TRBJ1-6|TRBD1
CASSAKDRGDSPLHF
TGTGCCAGCAGCGCAAAGGACAGGGGCGATTCACCCCTCCACTTT
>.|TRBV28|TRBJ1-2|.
CASSPGTFYGYTF
TGTGCCAGCAGTCCCGGGACCTTCTATGGCTACACCTTC
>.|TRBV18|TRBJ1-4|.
CASSQVEDEKLFF
TGTGCCAGCTCTCAGGTTGAGGATGAAAAACTGTTTTTT
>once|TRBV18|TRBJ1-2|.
CASSQVQRDYTF
TGTGCCAGCTCACAGGTCCAGCGTGACTACACCTTC
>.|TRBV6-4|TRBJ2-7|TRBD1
CASSRDRGYEQYF
TGTGCCAGCAGCCGGGACAGGGGGTACGAGCAGTACTTC
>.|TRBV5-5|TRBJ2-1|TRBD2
CASSLRLAPNEQFF
TGTGCCAGCAGCTTGAGACTAGCCCCCAATGAGCAGTTCTTC
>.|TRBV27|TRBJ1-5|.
CASSPLGLGGADQPQHF
TGTGCCAGCAGTCCTTTGGGTCTAGGAGGGGCAGATCAGCCCCAGCATTTT
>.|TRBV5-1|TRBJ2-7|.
CASSLEGVYEQYF
TGCGCCAGCAGCTTGGAAGGGGTGTACGAGCAGTACTTC
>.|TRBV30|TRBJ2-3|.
CAWYFRGTNTDTQYF
TGTGCCTGGTACTTCCGGGGAACCAACACAGATACGCAGTATTTT
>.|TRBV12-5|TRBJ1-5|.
CASGFSRMPGRIGDQPQHF
TGTGCTAGTGGTTTCTCGCGGATGCCCGGACGTATTGGAGATCAGCCCCAGCATTTT
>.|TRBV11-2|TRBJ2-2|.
CASSLNRVFLDTGELFF
TGTGCCAGCAGCTTAAACAGGGTATTTTTGGACACCGGGGAGCTGTTTTTT
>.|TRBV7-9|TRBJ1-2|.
CASSFSDSYGYTF
TGTGCCAGCAGCTTCTCCGACAGCTATGGCTACACCTTC
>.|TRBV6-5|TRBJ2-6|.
CASLPRAGANVLTF
TGTGCCAGCCTGCCAAGGGCCGGGGCCAACGTCCTGACTTTC
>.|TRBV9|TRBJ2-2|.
CASSTRTATGELFF
TGTGCCAGCAGCACGCGGACGGCCACCGGGGAGCTGTTTTTT
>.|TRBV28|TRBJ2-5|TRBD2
CASSLGLAVHQETQYF
TGTGCCAGCAGTTTAGGGCTAGCGGTCCACCAAGAGACCCAGTACTTC
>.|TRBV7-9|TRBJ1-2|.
CASSSAVSGTVYGYTF
TGTGCCAGCAGCTCCGCTGTGTCCGGGACGGTATATGGCTACACCTTC
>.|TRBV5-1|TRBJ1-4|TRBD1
CASSGTGNEKLFF
TGCGCCAGCAGCGGGACAGGGAATGAAAAACTGTTTTTT
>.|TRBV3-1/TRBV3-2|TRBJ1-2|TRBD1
CASSHSDREIGYTF
TGTGCCAGCAGCCATTCAGACAGGGAGATTGGCTACACCTTC
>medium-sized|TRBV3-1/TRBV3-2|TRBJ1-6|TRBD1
CASSQTGTGGFSPLHF
TGTGCCAGCAGCCAAACCGGGACAGGGGGTTTTTCACCCCTCCACTTT
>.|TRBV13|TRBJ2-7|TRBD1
CASSLGGGTGSYEQYF
TGTGCCAGCAGCTTGGGTGGCGGGACAGGATCCTACGAGCAGTACTTC
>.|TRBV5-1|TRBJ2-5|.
CASRSQETQYF
TGCGCCAGCAGGTCCCAAGAGACCCAGTACTTC
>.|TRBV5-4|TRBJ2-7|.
CASTSGTYEQYF
TGTGCCAGCACCTCCGGAACCTACGAGCAGTACTTC
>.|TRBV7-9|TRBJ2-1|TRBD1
CASSPFGTGGGGEQFF
TGTGCCAGCAGCCCCTTTGGGACAGGGGGCGGGGGTGAGCAGTTCTTC
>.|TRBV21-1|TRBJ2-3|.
CASSLGTSVPDTQYF
TGTGCCAGCAGCCTCGGGACTAGCGTTCCAGATACGCAGTATTTT
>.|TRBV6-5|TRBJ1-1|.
CASSYGGGMNTEAFF
TGTGCCAGCAGTTACGGGGGGGGTATGAACACTGAAGCTTTCTTT
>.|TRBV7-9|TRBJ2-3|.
CASTLDSSTDTQYF
TGTGCCAGCACCCTTGACAGCAGCACAGATACGCAGTATTTT
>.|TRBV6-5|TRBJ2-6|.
CASSFLGGGANVLTF
TGTGCCAGCAGTTTCTTGGGTGGTGGGGCCAACGTCCTGACTTTC
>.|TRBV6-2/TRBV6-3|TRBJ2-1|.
CASRPSGLSYNEQFF
TGTGCCAGCAGACCTTCCGGACTATCTTACAATGAGCAGTTCTTC
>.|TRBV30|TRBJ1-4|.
CASGHEKLFF
TGTGCCTCTGGTCATGAAAAACTGTTTTTT
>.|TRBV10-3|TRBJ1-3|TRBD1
CAIAQGIISGNTIYF
TGTGCCATCGCACAGGGGATTATCTCTGGAAACACCATATATTTT
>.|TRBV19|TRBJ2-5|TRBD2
CASSIRFLRVRLAEETQYF
TGTGCCAGTAGTATAAGATTCTTGAGGGTTCGACTAGCGGAAGAGACCCAGTACTTC
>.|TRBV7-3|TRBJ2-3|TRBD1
CASSFSGGADTQYF
TGTGCCAGCAGCTTCTCAGGGGGCGCAGATACGCAGTATTTT
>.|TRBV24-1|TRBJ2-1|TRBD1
CATSEGQAYNEQFF
TGTGCCACCAGTGAGGGACAGGCCTACAATGAGCAGTTCTTC
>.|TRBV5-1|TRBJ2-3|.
CASSLQEGAVDTQYF
TGCGCCAGCAGCTTGCAGGAGGGGGCCGTAGATACGCAGTATTTT
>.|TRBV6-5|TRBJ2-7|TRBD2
CASSYRSGRPRGEQYF
TGTGCCAGCAGTTACCGTAGCGGGAGGCCGAGAGGAGAGCAGTACTTC
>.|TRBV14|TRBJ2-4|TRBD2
CASSQRLAGDIQYF
TGTGCCAGCAGCCAAAGACTAGCTGGGGACATTCAGTACTTC
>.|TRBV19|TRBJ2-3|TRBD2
CASSTPRAGSRDTQYF
TGTGCCAGTAGTACCCCCCGAGCGGGGTCCCGAGATACGCAGTATTTT
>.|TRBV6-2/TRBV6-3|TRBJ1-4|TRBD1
CASSSRTGEGEKLFF
TGTGCCAGCAGTTCCCGGACAGGGGAAGGCGAAAAACTGTTTTTT
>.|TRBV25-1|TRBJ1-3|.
CASSEVGGNTIYF
TGTGCCAGCAGCGAGGTGGGGGGAAACACCATATATTTT
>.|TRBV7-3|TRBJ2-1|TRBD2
CASSLGGTSGSVEQFF
TGTGCCAGCAGCTTAGGCGGGACTAGCGGGAGTGTTGAGCAGTTCTTC
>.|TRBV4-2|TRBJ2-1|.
CASSQEPGPPNEQFF
TGTGCCAGCAGCCAAGAACCGGGACCTCCGAATGAGCAGTTCTTC